The count of the clone carrying this TCR beta chain is one. TCRdb's copy holds only in-frame clones and misses some; the assay was immunoSEQ multiplex PCR. Here the sample spans under 75,000 clones, over 85% being singletons. This sample was taken from a study of T cell changes during pregnancy in multiple sclerosis. Germline assignment: CDR1 MNHEY and CDR2 SMNVEV (reference sequence). Trimming removed 6 bases from V and 0 bases from J, with 12 bases in between. The CDR3 length is 14 residues. The chain links TRBV27 to TRBJ2-7; TRBD1 is a possible D gene (5 bases). This receptor was taken from a female donor with multiple sclerosis, enrolled in a pregnancy study. Sequences were derived from CD8+ T cells from peripheral blood mononuclear cells, sampled in the second trimester of pregnancy. CDR3 DNA sequence: TGTGCCAGCAGCCATACAGGAGCCTCCTACGAGCAGTACTTC. Its protein is CASSHTGASYEQYF.